This T cell receptor beta chain was sequenced for a study of blood T cell repertoires in COVID-19. Study information: Whether acute or convalescent, the COVID-19 samples came from the United States, Italy and Spain.

Clones were read by immunoSEQ multiplex PCR, and TCRdb kept only the in-frame ones, dropping some. The table records over 250,000 clones, about nine tenths of them present only once. Germline CDR1 SGHTA, CDR2 FQGTGA. Trimming removed 3 bases from V and 1 base from J; junction bases left unmatched: 1. This CDR3 is built from 15 residues. The sequenced sample consisted of PBMCs or T cells enriched from blood (not recorded which). The sequence came from a woman aged 55 to 70 who had recovered from COVID-19. V usage is TRBV7-3 and J usage is TRBJ2-1; 9 nucleotides match TRBD2. The CDR3 spells CASSFLAGSYNEQFF. CDR3 DNA: TGTGCCAGCAGCTTCCTAGCGGGGTCCTACAATGAGCAGTTCTTC.